This TCR beta chain appears in the sequencing data of a study of blood T cell repertoires in COVID-19. Study-level information: From T cells, B-cell-depleted T cells, or PBMCs came the material, which was cDNA or gDNA.

Per the authors' pipeline: Amplification of reference gene primers was used by the study to estimate nucleated cell counts. The table came from immunoSEQ multiplex PCR; TCRdb's copy has only in-frame clones and leaves some out. Clone size and the V and J calls come from that table; the DNA yielded D and trimming. Of 250,000 or so clones in the sample, 70% to 90% were seen once. Between the trimmed V and J ends, which lost 0 bases and 12 bases, there was a span of 14 bases. The CDR3 sequence is 13 residues long. The germline V gene encodes CDR1 LGHDT and CDR2 YNNKEL (reference sequence). This clone was found once.

The V and J genes are TRBV3-1 (or the pseudogene TRBV3-2) and TRBJ1-1, with D possibly TRBD1 on 5 matching bases. Sequenced input: peripheral blood. The sequence was obtained from a man in his late teens or twenties with active or convalescent COVID-19. Written as DNA, the CDR3 is TGTGCCAGCAGCCAAGATTTGGGGGGTATTTCTTTCTTT. Its translation: CASSQDLGGISFF.